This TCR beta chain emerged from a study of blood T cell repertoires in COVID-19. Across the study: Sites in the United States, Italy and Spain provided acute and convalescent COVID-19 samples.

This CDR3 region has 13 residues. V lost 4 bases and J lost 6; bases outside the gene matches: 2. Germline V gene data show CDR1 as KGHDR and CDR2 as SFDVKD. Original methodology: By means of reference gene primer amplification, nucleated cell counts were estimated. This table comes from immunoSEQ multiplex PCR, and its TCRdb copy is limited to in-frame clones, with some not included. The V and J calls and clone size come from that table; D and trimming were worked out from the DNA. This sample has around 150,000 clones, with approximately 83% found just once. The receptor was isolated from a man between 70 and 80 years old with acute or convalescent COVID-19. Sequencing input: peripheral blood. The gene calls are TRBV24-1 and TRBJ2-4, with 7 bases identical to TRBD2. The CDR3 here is CATSDGGRNIQYF. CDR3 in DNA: TGTGCCACCAGTGACGGGGGGAGAAACATTCAGTACTTC.